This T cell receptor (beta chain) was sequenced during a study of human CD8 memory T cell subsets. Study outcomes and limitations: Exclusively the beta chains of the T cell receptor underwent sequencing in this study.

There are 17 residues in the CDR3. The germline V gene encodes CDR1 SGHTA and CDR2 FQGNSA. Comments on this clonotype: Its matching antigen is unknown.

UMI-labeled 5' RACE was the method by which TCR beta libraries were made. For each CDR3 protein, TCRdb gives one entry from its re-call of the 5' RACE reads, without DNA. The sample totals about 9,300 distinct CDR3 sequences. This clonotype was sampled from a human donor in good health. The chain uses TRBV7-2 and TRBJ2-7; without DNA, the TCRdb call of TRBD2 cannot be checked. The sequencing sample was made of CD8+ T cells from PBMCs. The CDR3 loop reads CASSLAVTSSNSYEQYF.